This entry describes one T cell receptor beta chain. These data belong to a study of blood T cell repertoires in COVID-19. Here immunoSEQ multiplex PCR was the method, and the copy in TCRdb shows in-frame clones only, minus some. The table shows approximately 450,000 clones, with around 89% occurring only once. V shed 0 bases and J 5 bases; nucleotides not matched to a gene: 9. The CDR3 is 18 amino acids. The germline CDR1 and CDR2 sequences are SGDLS and YYNGEE. The rearrangement uses TRBV9 and TRBJ2-3; the match to TRBD2 covers 13 bases. Input material: PBMCs or T cells enriched from blood (not recorded which). This receptor was obtained from a man aged 25 to 45 who had recovered from COVID-19. The DNA of the CDR3 is TGTGCCAGCAGCGTAGGACAAGGACTAGCGGGAGCGGGAGATACGCAGTATTTT. It specifies CASSVGQGLAGAGDTQYF.